This T cell receptor (beta chain) came from a study of T cell changes during pregnancy in multiple sclerosis. CDR3 size: 13 residues. CDR1 is LNHDA and CDR2 is SQIVND in the germline V gene (reference sequence). Trimming stripped 2 bases from V and 6 bases from J, with 10 bases between. Data came from immunoSEQ multiplex PCR; TCRdb stores just in-frame clones and leaves some out. The table lists approximately 20,000 clones, 80% to 90% of them singletons, with around 8% in the top ten. The sample here was CD8+ T cells from peripheral blood mononuclear cells, taken in the second trimester of pregnancy. V and J are TRBV19 and TRBJ1-1, with D hard to call. This sequence originates from a female donor in good health, enrolled as a control in a pregnancy study. The CDR3 here is CASSIRGLPEAFF. CDR3 bases: TGTGCCAGTAGTATAAGAGGATTACCTGAAGCTTTCTTT.